The subject of this entry is one TCR beta chain. CDR3 length: 18 amino acids. Losses at the gene ends were 4 bases for V and 1 base for J; bases not matched to a gene: 15. CDR1 SGHNT and CDR2 YYREEE come from the germline V gene (reference sequence). The time point denotes: peripheral blood 6 weeks after treatment start. The data originate from a study of PD-L1 blockade in urothelial cancer. Across the whole study: T cells were recovered from blood samples at a median of 141,255.

Each PCR reaction had synthetic TCR analog templates spiked into it. The method was immunoSEQ multiplex PCR; TCRdb's version includes in-frame clones alone and lacks a portion of them. This sample yields roughly 46,000 clones, of which around 85% are seen a single time; approximately 1.8% belongs to the top ten. The sample was PBMCs, taken around atezolizumab (anti-PD-L1) treatment. The receptor comes from a man aged 45 to 65 with urothelial cancer. The rearrangement joins TRBV5-4 to TRBJ2-7; 9 bases fit TRBD2. The DNA for the CDR3 is TGTGCCAGCAGCCCGCGCCCGGCGGGAGGGCCAGGGTCCTACGAGCAGTACTTC. This codes for CASSPRPAGGPGSYEQYF.